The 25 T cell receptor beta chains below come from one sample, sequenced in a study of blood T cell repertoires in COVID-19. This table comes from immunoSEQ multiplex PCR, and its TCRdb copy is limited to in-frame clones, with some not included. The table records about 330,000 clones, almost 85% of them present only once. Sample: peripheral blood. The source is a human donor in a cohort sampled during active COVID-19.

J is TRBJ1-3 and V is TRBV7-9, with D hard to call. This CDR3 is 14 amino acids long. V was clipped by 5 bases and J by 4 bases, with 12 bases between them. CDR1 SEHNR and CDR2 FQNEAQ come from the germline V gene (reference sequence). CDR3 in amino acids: CASSGEAVGNTIYF. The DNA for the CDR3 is TGTGCCAGCAGCGGGGAGGCGGTGGGAAACACCATATATTTT.

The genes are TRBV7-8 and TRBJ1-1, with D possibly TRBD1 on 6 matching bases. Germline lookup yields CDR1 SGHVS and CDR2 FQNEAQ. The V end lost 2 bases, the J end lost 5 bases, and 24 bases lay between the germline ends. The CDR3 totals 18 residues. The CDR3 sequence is CASSLKTRGMTHRTEAFF. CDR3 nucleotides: TGTGCCAGCAGCTTAAAAACAAGGGGGATGACCCATCGGACTGAAGCTTTCTTT.

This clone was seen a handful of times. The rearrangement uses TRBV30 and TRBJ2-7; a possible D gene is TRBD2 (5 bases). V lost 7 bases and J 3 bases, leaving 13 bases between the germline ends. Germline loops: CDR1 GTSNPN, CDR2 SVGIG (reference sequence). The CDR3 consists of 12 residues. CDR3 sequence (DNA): TGTGCCTCTTCCAGAGACTACTACGAGCAGTACTTC. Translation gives CASSRDYYEQYF.

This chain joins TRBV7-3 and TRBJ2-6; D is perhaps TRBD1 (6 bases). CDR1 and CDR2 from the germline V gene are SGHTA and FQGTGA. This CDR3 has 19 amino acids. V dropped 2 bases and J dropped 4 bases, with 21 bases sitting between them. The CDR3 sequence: CASSLQPGHGATGANVLTF. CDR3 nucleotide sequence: TGTGCCAGCAGCTTACAACCGGGACATGGAGCAACCGGGGCCAACGTCCTGACTTTC.

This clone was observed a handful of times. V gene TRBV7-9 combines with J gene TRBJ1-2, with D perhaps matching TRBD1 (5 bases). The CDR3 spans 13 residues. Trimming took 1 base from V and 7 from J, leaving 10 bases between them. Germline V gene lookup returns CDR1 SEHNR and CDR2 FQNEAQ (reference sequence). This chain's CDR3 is CASSLGREGGYTF. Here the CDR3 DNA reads TGTGCCAGCAGCTTAGGCAGGGAGGGTGGCTACACCTTC. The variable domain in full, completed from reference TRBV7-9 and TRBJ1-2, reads DTGVSQNPRHKITKRGQNVTFRCDPISEHNRLYWYRQTLGQGPEFLTYFQNEAQLEKSRLLSDRFSAERPKGSFSTLEIQRTEQGDSAMYLCASSLGREGGYTFGSGTRLTVV.

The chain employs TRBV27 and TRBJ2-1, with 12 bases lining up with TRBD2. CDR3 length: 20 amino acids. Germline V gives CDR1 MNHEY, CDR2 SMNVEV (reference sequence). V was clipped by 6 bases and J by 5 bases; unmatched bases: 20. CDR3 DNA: TGTGCCAGCAGCAGGTTCGGGCTAGCGGGGGGGCAATTGGAGAACAATGAGCAGTTCTTC. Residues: CASSRFGLAGGQLENNEQFF.

In DNA, the CDR3 is TGCAGCGTTGGGGGAGGGTACTATGGCTACACCTTC. Protein: CSVGGGYYGYTF. The chain recombines TRBV29-1 with TRBJ1-2, with D hard to call. The length of the CDR3 is 12 residues. CDR1 is SQVTM and CDR2 is ANQGSEA in the germline V gene. Deletions cut 4 bases from V and 3 bases from J, with 9 bases between.

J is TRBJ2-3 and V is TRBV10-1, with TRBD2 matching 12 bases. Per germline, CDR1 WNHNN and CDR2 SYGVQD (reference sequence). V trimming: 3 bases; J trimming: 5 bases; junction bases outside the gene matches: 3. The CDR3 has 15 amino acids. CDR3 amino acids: CASSELAGGKDTQYF. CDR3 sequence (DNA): TGCGCCAGCAGTGAACTAGCGGGGGGCAAAGATACGCAGTATTTT.

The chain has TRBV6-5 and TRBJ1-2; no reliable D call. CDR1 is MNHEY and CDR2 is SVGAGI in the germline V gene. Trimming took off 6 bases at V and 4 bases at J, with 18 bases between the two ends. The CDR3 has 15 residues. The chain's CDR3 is CASSYDPGNFYGYTF. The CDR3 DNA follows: TGTGCCAGCAGCTACGACCCGGGTAACTTCTATGGCTACACCTTC.

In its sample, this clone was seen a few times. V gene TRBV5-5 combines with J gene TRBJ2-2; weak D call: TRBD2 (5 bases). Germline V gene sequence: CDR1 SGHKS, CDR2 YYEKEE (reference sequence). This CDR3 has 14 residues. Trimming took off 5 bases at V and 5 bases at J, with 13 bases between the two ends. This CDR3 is CASSTIPGTGELFF. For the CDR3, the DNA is TGTGCCAGCAGTACTATCCCGGGGACCGGGGAGCTGTTTTTT.

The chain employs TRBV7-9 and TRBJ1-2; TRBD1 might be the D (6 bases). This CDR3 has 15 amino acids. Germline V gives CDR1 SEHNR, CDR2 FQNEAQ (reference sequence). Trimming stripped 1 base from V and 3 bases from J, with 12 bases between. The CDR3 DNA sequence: TGTGCCAGCAGCTTAGTCCTGGACAGTTACTATGGCTACACCTTC. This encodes CASSLVLDSYYGYTF.

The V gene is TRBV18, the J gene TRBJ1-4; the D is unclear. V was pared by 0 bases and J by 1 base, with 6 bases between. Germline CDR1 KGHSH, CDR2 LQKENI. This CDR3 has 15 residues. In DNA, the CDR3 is TGTGCCAGCTCACCACCGGGAGGAACTAATGAAAAACTGTTTTTT. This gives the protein CASSPPGGTNEKLFF.

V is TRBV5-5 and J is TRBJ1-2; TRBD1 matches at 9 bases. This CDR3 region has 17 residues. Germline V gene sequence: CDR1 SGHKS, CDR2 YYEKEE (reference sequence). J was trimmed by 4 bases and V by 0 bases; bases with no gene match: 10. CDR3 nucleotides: TGTGCCAGCAGCTTGGACCCGACAGGGGGATTCTTCTATGGCTACACCTTC. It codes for CASSLDPTGGFFYGYTF.

For the CDR3, the DNA is TGTGCCAGCAGTGTTGGGACTAGCGGGGGCGTCTCCTACGAGCAGTACTTC. It is translated as CASSVGTSGGVSYEQYF. The chain has TRBV6-4 and TRBJ2-7; 14 bases align to TRBD2. There are 17 residues in the CDR3. Germline CDR1 and CDR2: MRHNA and SNTAGT. Trimming at V came to 4 bases and at J to 0 bases, leaving 5 bases not matched to a gene.

CDR3 region: CASSYHSSPETQYF. DNA for the CDR3: TGTGCCAGCAGTTACCACAGCAGCCCCGAGACCCAGTACTTC. The chain couples TRBV6-5 to TRBJ2-5, with D hard to call. V gave up 2 bases and J gave up 5 bases, with 12 bases separating them. This CDR3 is built from 14 residues. CDR1 is MNHEY and CDR2 is SVGAGI in the germline V gene.

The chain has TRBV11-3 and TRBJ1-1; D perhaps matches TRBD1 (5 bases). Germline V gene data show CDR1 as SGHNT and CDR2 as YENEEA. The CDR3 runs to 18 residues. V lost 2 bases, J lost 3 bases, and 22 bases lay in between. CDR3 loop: CASSLSGSWGHGDTEAFF. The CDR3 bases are TGTGCCAGCAGCTTATCCGGTTCTTGGGGCCATGGGGACACTGAAGCTTTCTTT.

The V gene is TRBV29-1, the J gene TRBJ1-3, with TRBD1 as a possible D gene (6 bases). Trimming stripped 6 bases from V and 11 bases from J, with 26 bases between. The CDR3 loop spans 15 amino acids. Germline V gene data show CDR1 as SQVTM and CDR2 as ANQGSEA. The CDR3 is CSVVETGVGSRPIYF. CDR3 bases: TGCAGCGTGGTAGAGACAGGCGTTGGAAGTAGGCCCATATATTTT. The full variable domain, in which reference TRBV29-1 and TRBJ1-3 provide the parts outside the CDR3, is SAVISQKPSRDICQRGTSLTIQCQVDSQVTMMFWYRQQPGQSLTLIATANQGSEATYESGFVIDKFPISRPNLTFSTLTVSNMSPEDSSIYLCSVVETGVGSRPIYFGEGSWLTVV.

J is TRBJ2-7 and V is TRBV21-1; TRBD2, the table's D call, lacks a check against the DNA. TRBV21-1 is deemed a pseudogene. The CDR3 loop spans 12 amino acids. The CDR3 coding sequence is TGTGCCCGCCGGGGTTCCTTCCACGAGCAGTACTTC. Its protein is CARRGSFHEQYF.

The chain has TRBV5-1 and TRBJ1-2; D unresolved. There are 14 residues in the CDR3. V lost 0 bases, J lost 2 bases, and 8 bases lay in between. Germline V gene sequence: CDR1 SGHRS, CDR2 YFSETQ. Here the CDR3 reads CASSLDLANYGYTF. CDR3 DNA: TGCGCCAGCAGCTTGGATCTAGCCAACTATGGCTACACCTTC.

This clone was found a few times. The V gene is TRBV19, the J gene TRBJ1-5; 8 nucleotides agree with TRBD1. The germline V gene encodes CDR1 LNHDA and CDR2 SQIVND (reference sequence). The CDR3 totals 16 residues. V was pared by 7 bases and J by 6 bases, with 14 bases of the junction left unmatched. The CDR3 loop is CASNTNGQGRGQPQHF. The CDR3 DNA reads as TGTGCCAGTAATACGAACGGACAGGGTAGGGGTCAGCCCCAGCATTTT.

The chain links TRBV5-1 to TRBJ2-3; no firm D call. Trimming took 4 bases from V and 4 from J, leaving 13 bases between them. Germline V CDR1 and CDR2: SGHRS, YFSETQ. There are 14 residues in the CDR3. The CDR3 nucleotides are TGCGCCAGCAGCCCCTACCGTGATTCAGATACGCAGTATTTT. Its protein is CASSPYRDSDTQYF.

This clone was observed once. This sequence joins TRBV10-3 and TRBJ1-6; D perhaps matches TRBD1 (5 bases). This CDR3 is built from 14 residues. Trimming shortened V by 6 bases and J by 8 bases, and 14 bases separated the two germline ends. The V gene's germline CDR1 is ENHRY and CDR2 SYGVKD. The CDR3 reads CAIRSGTTDSPLHF. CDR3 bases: TGTGCCATCAGATCCGGGACTACAGATTCACCCCTCCACTTT.

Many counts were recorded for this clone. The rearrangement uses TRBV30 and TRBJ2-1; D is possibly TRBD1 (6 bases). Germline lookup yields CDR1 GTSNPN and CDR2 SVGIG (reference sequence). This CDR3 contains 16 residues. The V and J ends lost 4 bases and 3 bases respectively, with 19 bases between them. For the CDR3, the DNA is TGTGCCTGGAAATCCCCCCGTCGGGACAACTACAATGAGCAGTTCTTC. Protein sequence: CAWKSPRRDNYNEQFF. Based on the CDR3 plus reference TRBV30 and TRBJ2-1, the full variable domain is SQTIHQWPATLVQPVGSPLSLECTVEGTSNPNLYWYRQAAGRGLQLLFYSVGIGQISSEVPQNLSASRPQDRQFILSSKKLLLSDSGFYLCAWKSPRRDNYNEQFFGPGTRLTVL.

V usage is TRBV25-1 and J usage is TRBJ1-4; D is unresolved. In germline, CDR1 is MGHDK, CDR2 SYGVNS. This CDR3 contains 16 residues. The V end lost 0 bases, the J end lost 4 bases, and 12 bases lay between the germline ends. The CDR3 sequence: CASSEYDKILNEKLFF. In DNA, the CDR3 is TGTGCCAGCAGTGAATACGACAAGATCCTTAATGAAAAACTGTTTTTT. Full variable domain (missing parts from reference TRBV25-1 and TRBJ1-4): EADIYQTPRYLVIGTGKKITLECSQTMGHDKMYWYQQDPGMELHLIHYSYGVNSTEKGDLSSESTVSRIRTEHFPLTLESARPSHTSQYLCASSEYDKILNEKLFFGSGTQLSVL.

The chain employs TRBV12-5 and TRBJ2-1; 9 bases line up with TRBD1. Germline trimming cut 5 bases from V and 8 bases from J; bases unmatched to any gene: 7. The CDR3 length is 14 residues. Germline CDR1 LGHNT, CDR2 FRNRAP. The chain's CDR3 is CASGGRDREDEQFF. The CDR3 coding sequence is TGTGCTAGTGGTGGACGGGACAGGGAGGATGAGCAGTTCTTC.